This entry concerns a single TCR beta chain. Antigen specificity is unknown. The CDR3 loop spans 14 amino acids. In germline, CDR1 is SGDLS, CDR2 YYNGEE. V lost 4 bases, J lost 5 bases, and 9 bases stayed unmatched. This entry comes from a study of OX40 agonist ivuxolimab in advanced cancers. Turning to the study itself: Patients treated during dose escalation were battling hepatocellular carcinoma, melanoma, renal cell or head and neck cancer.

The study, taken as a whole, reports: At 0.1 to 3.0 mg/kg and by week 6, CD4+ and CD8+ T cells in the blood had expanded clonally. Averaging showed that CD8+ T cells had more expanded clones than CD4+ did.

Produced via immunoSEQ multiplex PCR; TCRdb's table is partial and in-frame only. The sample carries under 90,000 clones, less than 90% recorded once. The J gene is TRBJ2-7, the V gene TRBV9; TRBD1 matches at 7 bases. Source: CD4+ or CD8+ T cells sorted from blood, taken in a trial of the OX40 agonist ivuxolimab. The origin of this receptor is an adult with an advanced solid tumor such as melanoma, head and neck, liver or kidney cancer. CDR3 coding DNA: TGTGCCAGCAGCTTTCGACAGGGTACCGACGAGCAGTACTTC. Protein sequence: CASSFRQGTDEQYF.